This T cell receptor beta chain was sequenced during a study of breast tumors, draining lymph nodes, adjacent tissues. Study-level points and caveats: The lymph node origin of tumor T cells was framed as consistent with a hypothesis, not demonstrated. Compared with lymph nodes, tumors were less diverse; compared with nontumor tissue, more.

Breast cancer patients provided tissue from their axillary draining lymph nodes. With respect to this clonotype: The target antigen is unknown.

One entry per CDR3 protein, called by TCRdb with MiXCR from the multiplex PCR reads. Seen here are more than 100,000 distinct CDR3 sequences, approximately 20% observed once, and the top ten hold just over 2.5%. This TCR derives from a female donor with breast cancer. Some clones in this sample may be carry-over from other donors' samples. The source material was axillary lymph node tissue.

This CDR3 is CASSPAAGSDTQYF. The CDR3 nucleotides are TGTGCCAGCTCACCTGCGGCAGGGTCAGATACGCAGTATTTT. The chain recombines TRBV18 with TRBJ2-3; TRBD1 is a possible D gene (5 bases). This CDR3 is 14 amino acids long. Trimming removed 3 bases from V and 4 bases from J, with 11 bases in between. The V gene's germline CDR1 is KGHSH and CDR2 LQKENI.